The 29 T cell receptor beta chains given below trace back to one sample, sequenced in a study of metastatic and nonmetastatic thyroid tumors (dated by TCRdb to 2020 to 2021). No treatment had been received by any patient before thyroid surgery. The library was generated by PCR. Sequencer: Illumina HiSeq 4000. TCRdb reprocessing: public reads trimmed at Q25 with fastp, clones called with MiXCR, in-frame beta chains kept. The sample has 14,000 or so clones on record, about 25% of them singletons. More than 7% of the sample is held by the ten biggest clonotypes. Sequenced material: blood. These receptors were collected from a female donor with papillary thyroid cancer or a benign thyroid nodule (not recorded which). Some clones in this sample may be carry-over from other donors' samples.

This clone was detected many times. This chain links TRBV20-1 with TRBJ2-1; 11 bases line up with TRBD2. There are 14 residues in the CDR3. Germline V gives CDR1 DFQATT, CDR2 SNEGSKA (reference sequence). Trimming removed 2 bases from V and 3 bases from J; junction bases left unmatched: 0. CDR3 in amino acids: CSARTSGGYNEQFF. In DNA form, the CDR3 reads TGCAGTGCTAGAACTAGCGGGGGCTACAATGAGCAGTTCTTC.

This clone has just a few counts. The CDR3 DNA reads TGTGCCAGCAGTTCCTCGGGTTACACTGAAGCTTTCTTT. This sequence encodes CASSSSGYTEAFF. V and J are TRBV12-3 or TRBV12-4 and TRBJ1-1; D ambiguous. There are 13 residues in the CDR3. The ends were cut back, 4 bases at V and 3 bases at J, with 9 bases in the middle.

This clone was seen more than once but under ten times. The chain is built from TRBV6-2 or TRBV6-3 and TRBJ2-1, with a weak D call TRBD2 (6 bases). The CDR3 covers 16 residues. Germline-derived CDR1 and CDR2 are MNHEY and SVGEGT. Trimming took off 4 bases at V and 0 bases at J, with 13 bases between the two ends. The CDR3 DNA is TGTGCCAGCAGTTTCATAGCGGCCAGCTCCTACAATGAGCAGTTCTTC. It yields the protein CASSFIAASSYNEQFF.

This clone has more than one count but fewer than ten. CDR3 region: CASSAGILPRNRSQPQHF. The CDR3 DNA follows: TGTGCCAGCAGTGCCGGGATTTTACCTCGTAACCGTAGTCAGCCCCAGCATTTT. The gene calls are TRBV28 and TRBJ1-5; D remains ambiguous. V lost 5 bases, J lost 6 bases, and 26 bases lay in between. Germline loops: CDR1 MDHEN, CDR2 SYDVKM. This CDR3 has 18 amino acids.

This clone was seen repeatedly, ten times or more. The genes are TRBV20-1 and TRBJ2-5; D ambiguous. V was clipped by 7 bases and J by 5 bases, with 8 bases between them. Germline CDR1 reads DFQATT; CDR2 reads SNEGSKA (reference sequence). The CDR3 sequence is 10 residues long. CDR3 bases: TGCAGTGGATTGGTTGAGACCCAGTACTTC. Amino acids: CSGLVETQYF.

By proportion, this clone is medium-sized. This chain links TRBV6-1 with TRBJ1-2, with 10 bases lining up with TRBD1. The CDR3 spans 13 residues. V gave up 5 bases and J gave up 8 bases; unmatched junction bases: 5. Germline CDR1 and CDR2: MNHNS and SASEGT. DNA for the CDR3: TGTGCCAGCAGTCGACAGGGGGCCCAGGGCTACACCTTC. Its protein product is CASSRQGAQGYTF.

In its sample, this clone was seen many times. The chain joins TRBV20-1 to TRBJ2-3; 13 bases match TRBD2. Germline V lookup: CDR1 DFQATT, CDR2 SNEGSKA (reference sequence). This CDR3 region has 16 residues. Germline trimming cut 6 bases from V and 3 bases from J; bases unmatched to any gene: 9. Written as DNA, the CDR3 is TGCAGTGCCCCACTAGCGGGAGGGCCGAGGACAGATACGCAGTATTTT. Translation: CSAPLAGGPRTDTQYF.

Ten or more counts support this clone. V gene TRBV7-8 combines with J gene TRBJ1-1; a weak D match, TRBD1 (5 bases). V lost 5 bases, J lost 1 base, and 8 bases lay in between. The germline V gene encodes CDR1 SGHVS and CDR2 FQNEAQ. CDR3 size: 13 residues. The CDR3 region is CASSRGSNTEAFF. Written as DNA, the CDR3 is TGTGCCAGCAGCCGGGGGTCGAACACTGAAGCTTTCTTT. Looking up the rest from reference TRBV7-8 and TRBJ1-1 gives the full variable domain: GAGVSQSPRYKVAKRGQDVALRCDPISGHVSLFWYQQALGQGPEFLTYFQNEAQLDKSGLPSDRFFAERPEGSVSTLKIQRTQQEDSAVYLCASSRGSNTEAFFGQGTRLTVV.

The CDR3 reads CASSYSTGTGDGYTF. CDR3 nucleotides: TGTGCCAGCAGTTACTCTACCGGGACAGGGGACGGGTACACCTTC. The gene calls are TRBV6-5 and TRBJ1-2; 10 nucleotides agree with TRBD1. The CDR3 spans 15 residues. J lost 11 bases, V lost 0 bases, and 9 bases had no gene match. The germline V gene encodes CDR1 MNHEY and CDR2 SVGAGI.

By sample fraction, this clone is medium-sized. The chain carries TRBV6-2 or TRBV6-3 and TRBJ2-5; D uncertain. The germline gives CDR1 MNHEY, CDR2 SVGEGT. The CDR3 loop spans 14 amino acids. Deletions cut 0 bases from V and 4 bases from J, with 9 bases between. CDR3 in DNA: TGTGCCAGCAGTTACTCGAGCGACGTAGAGACCCAGTACTTC. Translating it yields CASSYSSDVETQYF.

This clone was recorded many times. J is TRBJ2-1 and V is TRBV7-2, with D perhaps matching TRBD1 or TRBD2 (6 bases each). This CDR3 contains 17 residues. The V and J ends lost 5 bases and 6 bases respectively, with 23 bases between them. CDR1 is SGHTA and CDR2 is FQGNSA in the germline V gene. The CDR3 is CASSPRPRGPLLNEQFF. As DNA, the CDR3 is TGTGCCAGCAGCCCGAGGCCTCGGGGGCCCCTTCTCAATGAGCAGTTCTTC.

Judged by abundance, this clone is medium-sized. This chain links TRBV28 with TRBJ2-3; D is perhaps TRBD2 (6 bases). Trimming removed 3 bases from V and 0 bases from J, with 10 bases in between. Germline V gene lookup returns CDR1 MDHEN and CDR2 SYDVKM. This CDR3 region has 15 residues. The CDR3 DNA follows: TGTGCCAGCAGTTTGACGGCGGGGAGCACAGATACGCAGTATTTT. Encoded protein: CASSLTAGSTDTQYF.

On this clone itself: A single base separates this from a much larger clone, so it may be a read error. The CDR3 DNA reads TGTGCCAGCAGTTACGGAATGACAGGGATTTTTCAGGATACCCAGTACTTC. This translates into CASSYGMTGIFQDTQYF. The chain joins TRBV6-6 to TRBJ2-5; 7 nucleotides match TRBD1. This CDR3 spans 17 amino acids. Trimming removed 2 bases from V and 8 bases from J; junction bases left unmatched: 17. Germline V CDR1 and CDR2: MNHNY, SVGAGI (reference sequence).

This clone was detected a few times. V and J are TRBV28 and TRBJ2-2; 7 bases align to TRBD1. Per the germline V gene, CDR1 is MDHEN and CDR2 is SYDVKM. V lost 2 bases and J lost 1; bases outside the gene matches: 4. The CDR3 covers 16 residues. CDR3 sequence (DNA): TGTGCCAGCAGTTTACAGGGGGTAGAGAACACCGGGGAGCTGTTTTTT. Its protein is CASSLQGVENTGELFF.

Ten or more counts support this clone. V gene TRBV5-6 combines with J gene TRBJ1-1; D is possibly TRBD1 (5 bases). Germline values: CDR1 SGHDT, CDR2 YYEEEE. The CDR3 extends over 14 amino acids. V shed 4 bases and J shed 4 bases, with 14 bases lying between them. CDR3 bases: TGTGCCAGCAGCATCAGGGTGGGTATCACTGAAGCTTTCTTT. Its protein product is CASSIRVGITEAFF.

Ten or more counts support this clone. The genes are TRBV19 and TRBJ1-5, with 7 bases aligning to TRBD1. Germline values: CDR1 LNHDA, CDR2 SQIVND (reference sequence). CDR3 size: 14 residues. The V segment lost 2 bases and the J segment 5 bases; nucleotides outside the gene matches: 3. The CDR3 spells CASSIRGRDQPQHF. DNA of the CDR3: TGTGCCAGTAGTATAAGGGGGCGAGATCAGCCCCAGCATTTT.

The V call is TRBV11-3, the J call TRBJ2-7, with D perhaps given as TRBD1 or TRBD2 (5 bases each). This CDR3 contains 13 residues. The V and J ends lost 5 bases and 3 bases respectively, with 11 bases between them. Germline CDR1 reads SGHNT; CDR2 reads YENEEA. CDR3 coding DNA: TGTGCCAGCAGCCAAGGTGGGGGCTACGAGCAGTACTTC. Translated, it gives CASSQGGGYEQYF.

Turning to this clone: One end of the junction fails to match germline, which may point to a read error. Other DNA sequences in the sample encode the same CDR3. The chain couples TRBV2 to TRBJ1-1, with D unresolved. The CDR3 spans 13 residues. CDR1 SNHLY and CDR2 FYNNEI come from the germline V gene. CDR3 sequence reads: CASMGGEDTEAFF. As DNA, the CDR3 is TGCGCCAGCATGGGTGGAGAGGACACTGAAGCTTTCTTT.

This clone occurred many times. The chain carries TRBV9 and TRBJ1-1; D not certain. Germline CDR1 reads SGDLS; CDR2 reads YYNGEE. The CDR3 extends over 14 amino acids. V dropped 4 bases and J dropped 3 bases, with 13 bases sitting between them. CDR3 residues: CASSPPGVYTEAFF. The CDR3 coding sequence is TGTGCCAGCAGCCCCCCTGGGGTTTACACTGAAGCTTTCTTT.

By share, this clone ranks as medium-sized. The chain recombines TRBV2 with TRBJ1-1; D remains unclear. CDR1 SNHLY and CDR2 FYNNEI come from the germline V gene. With 3 bases removed from V and 1 base from J, the gap between germline ends came to 6 bases. This CDR3 spans 13 amino acids. The CDR3 sequence: CASSEGRNTEAFF. DNA of the CDR3: TGTGCCAGCAGTGAGGGCAGGAACACTGAAGCTTTCTTT.

The chain is built from TRBV5-1 and TRBJ2-1, with TRBD2 identical over 13 bases. CDR3 length: 18 residues. V shed 5 bases, J shed 0 bases, and the junction held 8 bases outside the gene matches. The germline V gene encodes CDR1 SGHRS and CDR2 YFSETQ. In DNA, the CDR3 is TGCGCCAGCAGATCCGGGACTAGCGGGACGTACTCCTACAATGAGCAGTTCTTC. Translation: CASRSGTSGTYSYNEQFF.

This clone rates as medium-sized. The gene calls are TRBV2 and TRBJ2-2, with D perhaps matching TRBD1 or TRBD2 (5 bases each). Germline-derived CDR1 and CDR2 are SNHLY and FYNNEI. V was cut by 4 bases and J by 1 base, with 10 bases left in between. The CDR3 has 15 amino acids. CDR3 DNA: TGTGCCAGCAGTGGACCAGGGAGGAACACCGGGGAGCTGTTTTTT. This gives the protein CASSGPGRNTGELFF.

The sample holds one count of this clone. The J gene is TRBJ1-5, the V gene TRBV7-2, with D maybe TRBD1 (6 bases). The CDR3 loop spans 14 amino acids. Trimming took 5 bases from V and 7 from J, leaving 15 bases between them. Germline V gives CDR1 SGHTA, CDR2 FQGNSA. CDR3 sequence reads: CASSRGVGAQPQHF. CDR3 coding DNA: TGTGCCAGCAGCCGAGGTGTGGGGGCCCAGCCCCAGCATTTT.

This chain links TRBV30 with TRBJ2-7; D call uncertain. Germline CDR1 is GTSNPN and CDR2 is SVGIG (reference sequence). This CDR3 contains 16 residues. V was cut by 4 bases and J by 1 base, with 20 bases left in between. Written as DNA, the CDR3 is TGTGCCTGGAAGGGTAGCCGGCCCCCCTTTTCCTACGAGCAGTACTTC. Residues: CAWKGSRPPFSYEQYF.

This clone is labeled as medium-sized. CDR3 protein: CASSILRGNTIYF. CDR3 DNA sequence: TGTGCCAGCAGTATCCTCCGGGGAAACACCATATATTTT. The gene calls are TRBV12-3 or TRBV12-4 and TRBJ1-3; D unclear. The CDR3 sequence is 13 residues long. V was cut by 5 bases and J by 4 bases, with 9 bases left in between.

The sample holds a few counts of this clone. Germline is not matched at one junction end, which may reflect a read error. The chain couples TRBV6-4 to TRBJ2-1, with D unresolved. There are 16 residues in the CDR3. Germline CDR1 reads MRHNA; CDR2 reads SNTAGT. The CDR3 sequence is CASSDSRRAHIDEQLF. In DNA, the CDR3 is TGTGCCAGCAGTGACTCTCGAAGGGCGCATATAGATGAGCAGTTATTC.

This clone was found many times. The chain carries TRBV18 and TRBJ1-2, with D unclear. CDR1 and CDR2 from the germline V gene are KGHSH and LQKENI. V dropped 2 bases and J dropped 2 bases, with 9 bases sitting between them. This CDR3 has 14 amino acids. In nucleotides, the CDR3 is TGTGCCAGCTCACCAACGCAAACCAACTATGGCTACACCTTC. Translation: CASSPTQTNYGYTF.

This rearrangement joins TRBV2 to TRBJ1-1, with 8 positions matching TRBD1. The CDR3 spans 14 residues. CDR1 SNHLY and CDR2 FYNNEI come from the germline V gene. V dropped 1 base and J dropped 4; count of bases not matched to a gene: 2. CDR3 DNA: TGTGCCAGCAGTGAAGAGACAGGGGTCACTGAAGCTTTCTTT. Encoded protein: CASSEETGVTEAFF.

In its sample, this clone was seen many times. The chain carries TRBV19 and TRBJ2-4, with 8 nucleotides matching TRBD1. Germline CDR1 is LNHDA and CDR2 is SQIVND (reference sequence). The CDR3 covers 15 residues. V trimming: 3 bases; J trimming: 6 bases; junction bases outside the gene matches: 7. The CDR3 coding sequence is TGTGCCAGTAGTATCCCGGGACAGGCGTTAAACATTCAGTACTTC. Protein sequence: CASSIPGQALNIQYF.